Given below is one T cell receptor (beta chain) in context. The antigen remains unidentified. Combining a sample-barcoded 5' primer with a J-beta primer mix, a second PCR ran for roughly 7 to 11 cycles. TCRdb re-derived calls from the 5' RACE reads in MiXCR, one entry per CDR3 protein. Of about 1.4 million distinct CDR3 sequences in the sample, approximately 60% are singletons; the top ten hold over 5%. In germline, CDR1 is MNHEY, CDR2 SMNVEV (reference sequence). CDR3 size: 18 residues. V shed 5 bases, J shed 8 bases, and the junction held 21 bases outside the gene matches. This entry belongs to a study of blood T cells in healthy people across ages. Study outcomes and limitations: Among long-lived donors, naive CD4+ cells were more numerous and diversity higher than in aged donors. The recorded TCR beta diversity per million T cells decreased in a roughly linear manner with age. There was no known CMV status for donors, so expanded clonotype changes were possibly confounded.

Specimen: blood. The chain carries TRBV27 and TRBJ2-1, with 7 nucleotides matching TRBD1. The clonotype was recovered from a young man in good health. The CDR3 nucleotides read TGTGCCAGCAGTCTGGGGGCAGGGGGAACAGGAATAAACGATGAGCAGTTCTTC. This encodes CASSLGAGGTGINDEQFF.